Listed here are 3 T cell receptor beta chains from one sample, sequenced in a study of Tregs in tolerant kidney transplant recipients. Sequencing used immunoSEQ multiplex PCR; TCRdb keeps in-frame clones, though not all of them. The profile covers 200,000 to 300,000 clones, with around 81% appearing a single time and about 0.64% taken by the ten largest. Source material: CD4+ T cells from blood. These TCRs come from a human donor in good health.

This chain connects TRBV5-1 to TRBJ2-2; either TRBD1 or TRBD2 may supply D (5 bases each). CDR1 is SGHRS and CDR2 is YFSETQ in the germline V gene. The germline V and J ends were trimmed by 0 bases and 6 bases, with 15 bases remaining between them. CDR3 length equals 16 residues. The CDR3 reads CASSLAEGPAPGELFF. The CDR3 bases are TGCGCCAGCAGCTTGGCCGAGGGGCCGGCCCCCGGGGAGCTGTTTTTT.

V and J are TRBV6-6 and TRBJ1-6, with D unresolved. Trimming cost V 2 bases and J 10 bases, with 15 bases left between them. This CDR3 is 15 amino acids long. Germline V gene data show CDR1 as MNHNY and CDR2 as SVGAGI (reference sequence). The CDR3 bases are TGTGCCAGCAGTTACGGGAGGGCCGCTCGATCACCCCTCCACTTT. Protein: CASSYGRAARSPLHF.

The chain combines TRBV11-2 with TRBJ1-2; D is unclear. Germline CDR1 reads SGHAT; CDR2 reads FQNNGV. The CDR3 is 13 amino acids. V lost 0 bases to trimming and J lost 3 bases, with 5 bases between them. This CDR3 reads CASSLERDYGYTF. For the CDR3, the DNA is TGTGCCAGCAGCTTAGAACGGGACTATGGCTACACCTTC.